These 20 T cell receptor beta chains were sequenced from one sample in a study of T cells in women clearing cervical HPV infection. Assay used: immunoSEQ multiplex PCR; TCRdb lists only in-frame clones, some missing. In all, the sample yields about 30,000 clones. The sequenced sample was blood buffy coat. These TCRs come from a woman aged 18-70 years with a cervical HPV16 infection that either progressed to CIN3+ or cleared (not recorded which).

As for this clone: Sequencing ends 3 residues short of the CDR3 end; the germline J gene provides the rest. The V gene is TRBV6-1, the J gene TRBJ1-2, with D unresolved. This CDR3 spans 13 amino acids. Germline V CDR1 and CDR2: MNHNS, SASEGT. Trimming cost V 2 bases and J 4 bases, with 8 bases left between them. This chain's CDR3 is CASSEPSGYGYTF. CDR3 DNA (partial): TGTGCCAGCAGTGAACCGTCGGGCTATGGC.

A word on this clone: The read is 3 residues too short to cover the CDR3 end, so that end is filled in from the germline J gene. The J gene is TRBJ2-3, the V gene TRBV19; the D gene is possibly TRBD2 (6 bases). V lost 6 bases and J 0 bases, leaving 10 bases between the germline ends. The CDR3 has 14 residues. Per the germline V gene, CDR1 is LNHDA and CDR2 is SQIVND (reference sequence). This CDR3 reads CASRAGTSTDTQYF. The sequenced CDR3 bases are TGTGCCAGTAGGGCCGGGACTAGCACAGATACG.

A remark on this clone: The read terminates 3 residues before the CDR3 end, so the remaining end is supplied by the germline J gene. The rearrangement uses TRBV9 and TRBJ2-3, with 10 bases identical to TRBD2. From germline, CDR1 is SGDLS and CDR2 YYNGEE. The CDR3 runs to 17 residues. Unmatched junction bases numbered 7, after V lost 0 bases and J lost 3 bases. The CDR3 sequence: CASSVGAGGPLTDTQYF. The covered CDR3 bases are TGTGCCAGCAGCGTAGGAGCGGGGGGGCCATTAACAGATACG.

In the case of this clone: The CDR3 end is not reached by the read, which stops 3 residues before it; the germline J gene fills it in. V usage is TRBV30 and J usage is TRBJ1-5; a possible D gene is TRBD1 (5 bases). The germline V and J ends were trimmed by 2 bases and 5 bases, with 19 bases remaining between them. The germline V gene has CDR1 GTSNPN and CDR2 SVGIG (reference sequence). CDR3 length: 16 residues. CDR3 loop: CAWSSQRAGQDQPQHF. The sequenced CDR3 bases are TGTGCCTGGAGTTCTCAGAGGGCAGGGCAGGATCAGCCC.

Concerning this clone itself: The CDR3 is cut off 3 residues early in the read; its end comes from the germline J gene. The chain is built from TRBV11-3 and TRBJ2-2, with TRBD2 identical over 8 bases. The germline CDR1 and CDR2 sequences are SGHNT and YENEEA. J was trimmed by 4 bases and V by 5 bases; bases with no gene match: 6. CDR3 length: 15 residues. The DNA read from the CDR3 is TGTGCCAGCAGCAGTGCGGGGGGCGTCACCGGGGAG. Protein sequence: CASSSAGGVTGE. The complete CDR3 sequence is CASSSAGGVTGELFF.

Points on this clone: The sequenced fragment ends 3 residues before the CDR3 boundary, so the rest is inferred from the germline J gene. This chain connects TRBV25-1 to TRBJ2-5; perhaps TRBD2 as D (7 bases). Per the germline V gene, CDR1 is MGHDK and CDR2 is SYGVNS. With 5 bases removed from V and 5 bases from J, the gap between germline ends came to 18 bases. CDR3 length: 15 amino acids. The CDR3 bases that were read are TGTGCCAGCAGTTTAGGGGGGGGGCTTCACGAGACC. Translation gives CASSLGGGLHET. The CDR3 as a whole reads CASSLGGGLHETQYF.

The CDR3 sequence: CASRIQFSGNTIYF. Incomplete CDR3 DNA: TGTGCCAGCAGGATACAATTCTCTGGAAACACC. This chain uses TRBV6-2 or TRBV6-3 with TRBJ1-3; D ambiguous. The read comes to an end 3 residues before the CDR3 does, leaving the germline J gene to fill in the end. The CDR3 spans 14 residues. Trimming stripped 6 bases from V and 0 bases from J, with 9 bases between. Germline CDR1 MNHEY, CDR2 SVGEGT.

The CDR3 bases that were read are TGTGCCAGCACCCTCGTCACAGATACG. It specifies CASTLVTDT. The full CDR3 protein is CASTLVTDTQYF. The chain uses TRBV2 and TRBJ2-3; D is ambiguous. With the read ending 3 residues before the CDR3 end, the germline J gene is used to fill in that end. V was clipped by 7 bases and J by 2 bases, with 7 bases between them. CDR1 is SNHLY and CDR2 is FYNNEI in the germline V gene. The CDR3 spans 12 residues.

As regards this clone: The DNA ends 3 residues before the CDR3 does, and the rest of the CDR3 is filled in from the germline J gene. The chain links TRBV7-7 to TRBJ2-5; TRBD1 is a possible D gene (6 bases). The V gene's germline CDR1 is SSHAT and CDR2 FNYEAQ (reference sequence). Trimming left V 5 bases short and J 5 bases short, with 18 bases between. CDR3 length: 15 amino acids. The CDR3 sequence: CASSTGTLKGETQYF. The covered CDR3 bases are TGTGCCAGCAGCACCGGGACACTCAAGGGGGAGACC.

Of note for this clone: The observed sequence ends 3 residues before the CDR3 terminus, with the missing tail filled in from the germline J gene. The chain is built from TRBV5-1 and TRBJ2-3, with 7 bases identical to TRBD2. The V and J ends lost 4 bases and 2 bases, in that order; junction bases with no gene match: 7. Germline CDR1 SGHRS, CDR2 YFSETQ. The CDR3 sequence is 15 residues long. Incomplete CDR3 DNA: TGCGCCAGCAGCACTTCTAGCGGATACACAGATACG. It encodes CASSTSSGYTDT. The whole CDR3 sequence is CASSTSSGYTDTQYF.

With regard to this clone: The missing CDR3 end, 3 residues past where the read stops, is filled in from the germline J gene. This chain uses TRBV6-4 with TRBJ2-3; TRBD1 aligns across 8 bases. There are 15 residues in the CDR3. Losses at the gene ends were 3 bases for V and 1 base for J; bases not matched to a gene: 3. Per the germline V gene, CDR1 is MRHNA and CDR2 is SNTAGT. CDR3 region: CASSEQGGGTDTQYF. The sequenced CDR3 bases are TGTGCCAGCAGTGAACAGGGGGGAGGCACAGATACG.

Concerning this clone: The missing CDR3 end, 3 residues past where the read stops, is filled in from the germline J gene. This chain connects TRBV5-4 to TRBJ1-6; D is uncertain. The CDR3 totals 14 residues. Germline CDR1 and CDR2: SGHNT and YYREEE (reference sequence). The V end was cut by 2 bases, the J end by 10 bases, with 13 bases between. The chain's CDR3 is CASSFFGVGSPLHF. CDR3 DNA (partial): TGTGCCAGCAGCTTTTTCGGGGTAGGGTCACCC.

As regards this clone: The DNA ends 3 residues before the CDR3 does, and the rest of the CDR3 is filled in from the germline J gene. This sequence joins TRBV5-1 and TRBJ1-1, with 9 bases identical to TRBD1. Germline assignment: CDR1 SGHRS and CDR2 YFSETQ. This CDR3 spans 14 amino acids. With 1 base clipped from V and 5 bases from J, the junction kept 3 bases outside the gene matches. CDR3 DNA, as far as it was read: TGCGCCAGCAGCTTGTTAGGGACAGGGACTGAA. This encodes CASSLLGTGTE. The full-length CDR3 reads as CASSLLGTGTEAFF.

Notes on this clone: From the germline J gene comes the end of the CDR3, since the read stops 3 residues before it. The chain carries TRBV11-2 and TRBJ2-3; tentatively, D is TRBD2 (6 bases). The CDR3 totals 15 residues. Trimming removed 0 bases from V and 6 bases from J, with 13 bases in between. Germline assignment: CDR1 SGHAT and CDR2 FQNNGV. The CDR3 here is CASSLEKPRGDTQYF. The sequenced part of the CDR3 DNA is TGTGCCAGCAGCTTAGAAAAGCCCCGGGGGGATACG.

Details on this clone: The read halts 3 residues ahead of the CDR3 end, with the missing end drawn from the germline J gene. The chain employs TRBV9 and TRBJ2-1; TRBD2 matches at 13 bases. The CDR3 covers 17 residues. The J segment lost 9 bases and the V segment lost 1 base, leaving 10 bases of the junction unmatched. Looked up from germline, CDR1 is SGDLS and CDR2 is YYNGEE. The CDR3 reads CASSVHALAGGPGEQFF. Partial CDR3 DNA: TGTGCCAGCAGCGTACACGCACTAGCGGGGGGGCCGGGTGAG.

In the case of this clone: Read sequence stops 3 residues before the CDR3 end, and the germline J gene provides the missing end. The rearrangement joins TRBV27 to TRBJ1-5; possible D gene TRBD1, 6 bases. The germline CDR1 and CDR2 sequences are MNHEY and SMNVEV (reference sequence). This CDR3 contains 15 residues. The germline V and J ends were trimmed by 3 bases and 4 bases, with 13 bases remaining between them. CDR3 sequence reads: CASSLAPGQNQPQHF. The covered CDR3 bases are TGTGCCAGCAGTTTGGCCCCCGGACAGAATCAGCCC.

Details on this clone: The read comes to an end 3 residues before the CDR3 does, leaving the germline J gene to fill in the end. The J gene is TRBJ1-2, the V gene TRBV10-3; tentative D call: TRBD1 (6 bases). Germline V gene lookup returns CDR1 ENHRY and CDR2 SYGVKD. CDR3 length: 15 amino acids. Deletions cut 3 bases from V and 3 bases from J, with 14 bases between. Incomplete CDR3 DNA: TGTGCCATCAGTGATTTAACAGGGACGTACTATGGC. Its translation is CAISDLTGTYYG. The complete CDR3 protein is CAISDLTGTYYGYTF.

Notes on this clone: The read ends 3 residues early relative to the CDR3; the germline J gene fills the gap. This chain connects TRBV12-3 or TRBV12-4 to TRBJ2-6, with a tentative D call TRBD1 (6 bases). V lost 6 bases and J lost 0, with 15 bases in between. This CDR3 comprises 17 residues. CDR3 DNA (partial): TGTGCCAGCAGGAAGACAGGACCGGTCTCTGGGGCCAACGTC. This gives the protein CASRKTGPVSGANV. The entire CDR3 protein is CASRKTGPVSGANVLTF.

About this clone itself: Read coverage stops 3 residues before the CDR3 terminus; the germline J gene supplies the remainder. The rearrangement joins TRBV4-1 to TRBJ1-5, with a tentative D call TRBD1 (5 bases). The CDR3 consists of 15 residues. Looked up from germline, CDR1 is MGHRA and CDR2 is YSYEKL. The V and J ends lost 2 bases and 6 bases respectively, with 14 bases between them. The DNA read from the CDR3 is TGCGCCAGCAGCCAAAATCTGGGGGGGGTTCAGCCC. Translation gives CASSQNLGGVQP. The complete CDR3 reads CASSQNLGGVQPQHF.

Of note for this clone: The read terminates 3 residues ahead of where the CDR3 ends, so the germline J gene completes it. This chain links TRBV20-1 with TRBJ1-1; 9 positions agree with TRBD1. This CDR3 comprises 13 residues. Germline assignment: CDR1 DFQATT and CDR2 SNEGSKA (reference sequence). Losses at the gene ends were 1 base for V and 5 bases for J; bases not matched to a gene: 2. CDR3 DNA (partial): TGCAGTGCTAGAGGGGACAGGGAGACTGAA. Its translation: CSARGDRETE. The CDR3 in full is CSARGDRETEAFF.